These T cell receptor beta chains were read from a single sample in a study of blood T cell repertoires in COVID-19. Repertoires were generated with immunoSEQ multiplex PCR, while TCRdb's copy carries only in-frame clones and drops some. Of 350,000 to 450,000 clones detected, more than 85% appear once; the ten largest clones hold approximately 2.9%. Sequencing input: peripheral blood. The receptor source for this set is a human donor in a cohort sampled during active COVID-19. Both conserved end residues are part of each CDR3. Each record gives: V gene, clone size, D gene, J gene, CDR3 protein, CDR3 DNA. The D gene is left open where the match is weak. A row's size may be missing; if present it is once, few, many or a size class.

TRBV27	few	-	TRBJ1-1	CASAPLRQTRGNTEAFF	TGTGCCAGCGCCCCACTAAGACAGACGAGAGGGAACACTGAAGCTTTCTTT
TRBV4-1	-	TRBD1	TRBJ2-2	CASRRVGQGAIGELFF	TGCGCCAGCAGGAGGGTGGGGCAGGGGGCCATCGGGGAGCTGTTTTTT
TRBV25-1	-	-	TRBJ2-3	CASQRVGRVTQYF	TGTGCCAGCCAGAGGGTGGGGAGAGTAACGCAGTATTTT
TRBV2	-	-	TRBJ1-5	CASSDVFFYSNQPQHF	TGTGCCAGCAGTGACGTGTTCTTTTATAGCAATCAGCCCCAGCATTTT
TRBV3-1/TRBV3-2	-	TRBD2	TRBJ2-3	CASSQKRRLAALTDTQYF	TGTGCCAGCAGCCAAAAACGTCGACTAGCGGCGCTCACAGATACGCAGTATTTT
TRBV5-8	-	-	TRBJ1-5	CASSSGERSNQPQHF	TGTGCCAGCAGCAGCGGGGAGAGGAGCAATCAGCCCCAGCATTTT
TRBV19	once	-	TRBJ2-1	CASSISRQDQGEQFF	TGTGCCAGTAGTATTTCTCGACAGGACCAGGGTGAGCAGTTCTTC
TRBV28	-	-	TRBJ1-5	CASSFWYLPWGGPTSNQPQHF	TGTGCCAGCAGTTTCTGGTACCTCCCGTGGGGGGGGCCCACTAGCAATCAGCCCCAGCATTTT
TRBV15	-	-	TRBJ2-1	CATSRDGGVNEQFF	TGTGCCACCAGCAGAGATGGAGGGGTCAATGAGCAGTTCTTC
TRBV18	-	-	TRBJ2-7	CASSPRQDGYEQYF	TGTGCCAGCTCACCACGACAGGACGGCTACGAGCAGTACTTC
TRBV23-1	-	-	TRBJ1-1	CASSPSGQNTEAFF	TGCGCCAGCAGTCCCTCGGGACAGAACACTGAAGCTTTCTTT
TRBV3-1/TRBV3-2	-	-	TRBJ2-3	CASSLGLVSDTQYF	TGTGCCAGCAGCCTAGGACTCGTGTCGGATACGCAGTATTTT
TRBV5-1	-	TRBD1	TRBJ2-5	CASSSLQGAGETQYF	TGCGCCAGCAGCTCTCTCCAGGGGGCGGGAGAGACCCAGTACTTC
TRBV5-1	once	-	TRBJ1-2	CASSLGVRGGYTF	TGCGCCAGCAGCTTGGGGGTCAGGGGTGGCTACACCTTC
TRBV28	few	TRBD1	TRBJ2-7	CASSTVGTGASYEQYF	TGTGCCAGCAGTACCGTAGGGACAGGGGCCTCCTACGAGCAGTACTTC
TRBV19	once	TRBD2	TRBJ2-3	CASSINPGGPGDTQYF	TGTGCCAGTAGTATTAATCCGGGAGGGCCAGGGGATACGCAGTATTTT
TRBV6-5	-	-	TRBJ1-6	CASRQGTYSPLHF	TGTGCCAGCAGACAGGGAACCTATTCACCCCTCCACTTT
TRBV18	-	TRBD1	TRBJ1-5	CASSPGQGRQPQHF	TGTGCCAGCTCTCCGGGACAGGGGAGGCAGCCCCAGCATTTT
TRBV30	-	TRBD1	TRBJ1-2	CAWDRGRENYGYTF	TGTGCCTGGGACAGGGGGAGGGAGAACTATGGCTACACCTTC
TRBV2	few	TRBD1	TRBJ1-1	CASSPDRGRVNTEAFF	TGTGCCAGCAGCCCCGACAGGGGGCGCGTGAACACTGAAGCTTTCTTT
TRBV28	-	-	TRBJ2-1	CASSTLEGFDNEQFF	TGTGCCAGCAGTACCCTAGAAGGTTTCGACAATGAGCAGTTCTTC
TRBV19	-	TRBD1	TRBJ1-5	CAAAWTGENQPQHF	TGTGCCGCAGCATGGACAGGGGAAAATCAGCCCCAGCATTTT
TRBV5-1	-	-	TRBJ1-1	CASRQQDPRTEAFF	TGCGCCAGCAGACAACAGGACCCGAGGACTGAAGCTTTCTTT
TRBV30	-	TRBD1	TRBJ1-1	CAWSVRQTGLKAEAFF	TGTGCCTGGAGTGTACGCCAGACAGGGTTGAAGGCTGAAGCTTTCTTT
TRBV29-1	-	-	TRBJ1-5	CSVGGGQNQPQHF	TGCAGCGTTGGGGGGGGGCAGAATCAGCCCCAGCATTTT
TRBV12-3/TRBV12-4	-	-	TRBJ1-2	CASSRQENYGYTF	TGTGCCAGCAGTCGACAGGAGAACTATGGCTACACCTTC
TRBV28	-	TRBD1	TRBJ1-4	CASSLSTGETNEKLFF	TGTGCCAGCAGTTTAAGTACAGGGGAGACTAATGAAAAACTGTTTTTT
TRBV2	-	-	TRBJ1-1	CASTSPGYTEAFF	TGTGCCAGCACCTCCCCGGGATACACTGAAGCTTTCTTT
TRBV24-1	-	TRBD1	TRBJ2-1	CATSSLTGGGDNEQFF	TGTGCCACCAGTTCCCTGACAGGGGGTGGGGACAATGAGCAGTTCTTC
TRBV5-1	-	-	TRBJ1-5	CASSLQGNQPQHF	TGCGCCAGCAGCTTACAGGGCAATCAGCCCCAGCATTTT
TRBV29-1	-	TRBD1	TRBJ2-7	CSAQDRSSYEQYF	TGCAGCGCCCAGGACAGGTCCTCCTACGAGCAGTACTTC
TRBV11-2	-	-	TRBJ1-2	CASSSGGRYTF	TGTGCCAGCAGCTCCGGAGGGCGGTACACCTTC
TRBV28	once	TRBD1	TRBJ1-3	CASSPPTGPGNTIYF	TGTGCCAGCAGTCCCCCGACAGGGCCTGGAAACACCATATATTTT
TRBV9	-	-	TRBJ1-6	CASSETTGTFNSPLHF	TGTGCCAGCAGCGAAACAACCGGGACTTTTAATTCACCCCTCCACTTT
TRBV7-2	-	-	TRBJ1-1	CASSTRKGNTEAFF	TGTGCCAGCAGCACTAGGAAGGGGAACACTGAAGCTTTCTTT
TRBV4-1	-	-	TRBJ1-5	CASSQESLTGWRPQHF	TGCGCCAGCAGCCAAGAGTCACTCACAGGGTGGCGGCCCCAGCATTTT
TRBV5-1	few	-	TRBJ1-1	CASTLGRPPFTEAFF	TGCGCCAGCACGCTGGGGCGACCCCCTTTCACTGAAGCTTTCTTT
TRBV18	-	-	TRBJ1-2	CASRPTTDYGYTF	TGTGCCAGTCGTCCTACCACGGACTATGGCTACACCTTC
TRBV28	-	-	TRBJ2-3	CASSPRTSGTDTQYF	TGTGCCAGCAGTCCGCGGACATCGGGCACAGATACGCAGTATTTT
TRBV3-1/TRBV3-2	-	-	TRBJ2-2	CASSQVRSTGELFF	TGTGCCAGCAGCCAAGTCCGTAGCACCGGGGAGCTGTTTTTT
TRBV19	-	TRBD1	TRBJ1-2	CASSGTGDYGYTF	TGTGCCAGTAGTGGTACAGGGGACTATGGCTACACCTTC
TRBV4-1	-	TRBD2	TRBJ2-1	CASSLSGSGYNEQFF	TGCGCCAGCAGCCTAAGCGGGAGCGGGTACAATGAGCAGTTCTTC
TRBV5-1	once	-	TRBJ2-3	CASSFSESTDTQYF	TGCGCCAGCAGCTTTAGCGAGAGCACAGATACGCAGTATTTT
TRBV24-1	-	TRBD2	TRBJ2-5	CATSDSGTSGFQETQYF	TGTGCCACCAGTGATTCGGGGACTAGCGGATTCCAAGAGACCCAGTACTTC
TRBV19	-	-	TRBJ2-7	CASSPRRALEQYF	TGTGCCAGTAGTCCCCGCAGGGCGCTCGAGCAGTACTTC
TRBV6-5	-	-	TRBJ1-5	CASSLGQLRDQPQHF	TGTGCCAGCAGTCTTGGACAGCTCCGGGATCAGCCCCAGCATTTT
TRBV5-1	-	TRBD2	TRBJ2-5	CASSPRVKSGTSGVQETQYF	TGCGCCAGCAGTCCCCGGGTAAAATCCGGGACTAGCGGGGTTCAAGAGACCCAGTACTTC
TRBV6-5	-	-	TRBJ2-3	CASNEPQADTQYF	TGTGCCAGCAACGAGCCCCAGGCAGATACGCAGTATTTT
TRBV28	-	TRBD2	TRBJ2-3	CASSLGLAGGTDTQYF	TGTGCCAGCAGTCTGGGACTAGCGGGAGGGACAGATACGCAGTATTTT
TRBV14	-	-	TRBJ1-1	CASSLRGNTEAFF	TGTGCCAGCAGCCTTAGGGGGAACACTGAAGCTTTCTTT
TRBV25-1	once	TRBD1	TRBJ1-6	CASSDPTGGDSPLHF	TGTGCCAGCAGTGATCCGACAGGGGGTGATTCACCCCTCCACTTT
TRBV2	-	-	TRBJ1-2	CASSAGLATGYTF	TGTGCCAGCAGTGCAGGGTTGGCAACCGGCTACACCTTC
TRBV6-5	-	TRBD1	TRBJ2-7	CASSPGQGSYEQYF	TGTGCCAGCAGCCCGGGACAGGGATCCTACGAGCAGTACTTC
TRBV9	-	-	TRBJ1-1	CASSGSTANTEAFF	TGTGCCAGCAGCGGGTCGACAGCTAACACTGAAGCTTTCTTT
TRBV3-1/TRBV3-2	-	-	TRBJ1-5	CASSQADQGGQPQHF	TGTGCCAGCAGCCAAGCAGATCAGGGAGGTCAGCCCCAGCATTTT